A few counts support the clone carrying this T cell receptor (beta chain). CDR3 size: 15 residues. The V gene's germline CDR1 is SGHNT and CDR2 YYREEE (reference sequence). The V gene end was trimmed by 4 bases and the J gene end by 0 bases; junction bases not matched to a gene: 6. The data are from a study of blood T cell repertoires in COVID-19. Overall study: From the United States, Italy and Spain came samples of acute and convalescent COVID-19. PBMCs, B-cell-depleted T cells, or T cells were the source of the cDNA or gDNA that made up the material.

As processed by the authors: By means of reference gene primer amplification, nucleated cell counts were estimated. The assay was immunoSEQ multiplex PCR, and TCRdb's table has in-frame clones only and misses some. V and J calls and clone size are given by that table; D and trimming were obtained from the DNA. Among hundreds of thousands of clones listed, about 85% were seen once. Sequencing input: PBMCs or T cells enriched from blood (not recorded which). The rearrangement joins TRBV5-4 to TRBJ1-1; 7 positions match TRBD1. The TCR was taken from a woman aged 25 to 45 who had been exposed to COVID-19. CDR3 DNA: TGTGCCAGCAGCCTTCGTGGACAGGTGAACACTGAAGCTTTCTTT. Protein: CASSLRGQVNTEAFF.